This record looks at one TCR beta chain sequence and its context. Its antigen is currently unknown. The CDR3 covers 15 residues. V shed 7 bases and J shed 2 bases, with 18 bases lying between them. The germline V gene has CDR1 MNHEY and CDR2 SMNVEV (reference sequence). These data belong to a study of cytomegalovirus exposure and HLA in healthy donors. Looking at the study overall: An early data release held 80 million or so unique TCRs from HLA-typed donors.

Findings and caveats of the study: Follow-up analysis found HLA locus-dependent TCR association rates, highest for DRB1 and lowest for HLA-C.

The PCR used 60 Vbeta and 13 Jbeta primers. TCRdb keeps only in-frame clones here, not all; method: immunoSEQ multiplex PCR. This sample has 90,000 to 130,000 clones; 73% occur once, and the top ten carry more than 0.7%. This receptor was taken from a woman in her twenties or thirties in good health and CMV-seronegative. The rearrangement uses TRBV27 and TRBJ2-7, with a weak D call TRBD2 (5 bases). The sample taken for sequencing was PBMCs. Here the CDR3 DNA reads TGTGCCAGCACCAGGACTCCTTTCGGCGCCTACGAGCAGTACTTC. Amino acid sequence: CASTRTPFGAYEQYF.